This entry lists 7 T cell receptor beta chains sequenced from one sample in a study of OX40 agonist ivuxolimab in advanced cancers. Libraries were prepared by immunoSEQ multiplex PCR; TCRdb keeps only in-frame clonotypes and omits some of them. The sample holds roughly 48,000 clones, approximately 84% seen once. Material: CD4+ or CD8+ T cells sorted from blood, obtained in a trial of the OX40 agonist ivuxolimab. These receptors originate from an adult with an advanced solid tumor such as melanoma, head and neck, liver or kidney cancer.

The V and J genes are TRBV5-6 and TRBJ1-6; no definite D call. V gave up 1 base and J gave up 10 bases, with 6 bases separating them. The CDR3 contains 12 residues. Looked up from germline, CDR1 is SGHDT and CDR2 is YYEEEE. The CDR3 DNA follows: TGTGCCAGCAGCTTGTTGCGATCACCCCTCCACTTT. Translation gives CASSLLRSPLHF. The variable domain in full, completed from reference TRBV5-6 and TRBJ1-6, reads DAGVTQSPTHLIKTRGQQVTLRCSPKSGHDTVSWYQQALGQGPQFIFQYYEEEERQRGNFPDRFSGHQFPNYSSELNVNALLLGDSALYLCASSLLRSPLHFGNGTRLTVT.

The chain uses TRBV5-8 and TRBJ1-5, with TRBD1 matching 7 bases. The CDR3 length is 14 residues. The germline V gene encodes CDR1 SGHTS and CDR2 YDEGEE. V was clipped by 4 bases and J by 5 bases; unmatched bases: 6. For the CDR3, the DNA is TGTGCCAGCAGCCAAGGACAGGATCATCAGCCCCAGCATTTT. Translated, it gives CASSQGQDHQPQHF.

This chain connects TRBV5-6 to TRBJ2-7; 9 nucleotides line up with TRBD1. With V trimmed by 3 bases and J by 4 bases, 8 bases remained unmatched. Germline-derived CDR1 and CDR2 are SGHDT and YYEEEE. The CDR3 extends over 15 amino acids. As DNA, the CDR3 is TGTGCCAGCAGCTCTGGGACAGGGAAGACGTACGAGCAGTACTTC. It codes for CASSSGTGKTYEQYF.

The chain has TRBV7-2 and TRBJ2-5; TRBD2 might be the D (5 bases). Trimming took off 5 bases at V and 0 bases at J, with 13 bases between the two ends. Germline assignment: CDR1 SGHTA and CDR2 FQGNSA. This CDR3 is 15 amino acids long. The CDR3 sequence is CASSAEGSDQETQYF. The CDR3 bases are TGTGCCAGCAGCGCCGAGGGTAGCGACCAAGAGACCCAGTACTTC.

The table lists this clone with a few counts. The genes are TRBV29-1 and TRBJ2-1; D tentatively reads TRBD1 or TRBD2 (5 bases each). The germline V gene has CDR1 SQVTM and CDR2 ANQGSEA. The CDR3 covers 15 residues. Between the trimmed V and J ends, which lost 5 bases and 7 bases, there was a span of 21 bases. CDR3 DNA sequence: TGCAGCGTTCCCCGAGCGAATGGGGGTATTAATGAGCAGTTCTTC. Encoded protein: CSVPRANGGINEQFF.

The chain has TRBV5-8 and TRBJ2-1; possibly TRBD1 for D (5 bases). This CDR3 region has 15 residues. Trimming took off 0 bases at V and 3 bases at J, with 10 bases between the two ends. Germline CDR1 and CDR2: SGHTS and YDEGEE. CDR3 sequence: CASSLEGLNYNEQFF. In nucleotides, the CDR3 is TGTGCCAGCAGCTTGGAGGGGCTCAACTACAATGAGCAGTTCTTC.

The chain uses TRBV7-9 and TRBJ1-1; D is unclear. This CDR3 has 13 residues. Germline CDR1 is SEHNR and CDR2 is FQNEAQ (reference sequence). V lost 3 bases and J 1 base, leaving 6 bases between the germline ends. DNA for the CDR3: TGTGCCAGCAGCTTCTACGGGAACACTGAAGCTTTCTTT. Protein product: CASSFYGNTEAFF.